This is a list of T cell receptor beta chains from one sample in a study of regulatory T cells in long-lasting Graves disease. TCRdb itself ran the multiplex PCR reads through MiXCR, one entry per CDR3 protein. The sample has about 540,000 distinct CDR3 sequences, 13% seen once. These data also formed part of another study, on T cells in Graves' hyperthyroidism and ophthalmopathy.

This material consisted of peripheral blood mononuclear cells (PBMCs), taken at new diagnosis, from a patient treated with antithyroid drugs. The receptors derive from a man younger than 45 with Graves disease. Each CDR3 is given with its conserved first and last residue. The order of the fields is V gene, D gene, CDR3 protein. The D gene is left open where the match is weak.

v_gene: TRBV9
d_gene: NA
CDR3aa: CASSVVPAVNTGELFF

v_gene: TRBV4-1
d_gene: NA
CDR3aa: CASSQDNGPPGQFF

v_gene: TRBV15
d_gene: NA
CDR3aa: CATSGEGGRTEAFF

v_gene: TRBV12-3/TRBV12-4
d_gene: NA
CDR3aa: CASSGSEQFF

v_gene: TRBV4-1
d_gene: NA
CDR3aa: CASSQDPYPGTQNTEAFF

v_gene: TRBV20-1
d_gene: TRBD2
CDR3aa: CSARDLTSGNGETQYF

v_gene: TRBV5-1
d_gene: NA
CDR3aa: CASSLGGQEKYGYTF

v_gene: TRBV5-1
d_gene: NA
CDR3aa: CASSEEGSKTQYF

v_gene: TRBV30
d_gene: TRBD1
CDR3aa: CAWSSTGTGDEQYF

v_gene: TRBV25-1
d_gene: NA
CDR3aa: CASSDRVASIQYF

v_gene: TRBV5-1
d_gene: TRBD1
CDR3aa: CASSGLPGTGGEKLFF

v_gene: TRBV12-3/TRBV12-4
d_gene: NA
CDR3aa: CASSRETGGTDTQYF

v_gene: TRBV20-1
d_gene: TRBD2
CDR3aa: CSAGLAGGPYNEQFF

v_gene: TRBV14
d_gene: NA
CDR3aa: CASSQDFFYNEQFF

v_gene: TRBV11-2
d_gene: TRBD1
CDR3aa: CASSSYTGGRDEQYF

v_gene: TRBV2
d_gene: NA
CDR3aa: CASSEFLQAYNSPLHF

v_gene: TRBV4-1
d_gene: TRBD1
CDR3aa: CASSHLTTGDYEQYF

v_gene: TRBV11-3
d_gene: NA
CDR3aa: CASGSRGDNNEQSF

v_gene: TRBV5-1
d_gene: NA
CDR3aa: CASSHDRSWSYNEQFF

v_gene: TRBV14
d_gene: NA
CDR3aa: CASSQEDGISPASPFGTDTQYF

v_gene: TRBV25-1
d_gene: NA
CDR3aa: CASSDDRTANQPQHF

v_gene: TRBV19
d_gene: TRBD2
CDR3aa: CASSRSTSGKNIQYF

v_gene: TRBV20-1
d_gene: TRBD2
CDR3aa: CSARDLGAGDNNEQFF

v_gene: TRBV9
d_gene: TRBD2
CDR3aa: CASSPQSRTSGRVTGELFF

v_gene: TRBV10-3
d_gene: TRBD2
CDR3aa: CAISESPGGETQYF

v_gene: TRBV19
d_gene: NA
CDR3aa: CASSKVPGSVSNQPQHF

v_gene: TRBV9
d_gene: NA
CDR3aa: CASEGRGGANVLTF

v_gene: TRBV3-1
d_gene: TRBD2
CDR3aa: CASSQDRLRLAGYYEQYF

v_gene: TRBV24-1
d_gene: TRBD1
CDR3aa: CATSDGRNRGRSDTQYF

v_gene: TRBV6-1
d_gene: TRBD2
CDR3aa: CASSPDGFELAANNEQFF

v_gene: TRBV24-1
d_gene: TRBD1
CDR3aa: CATSDRDRRPDTQYF

v_gene: TRBV6-1
d_gene: TRBD1
CDR3aa: CASSGIGTVLSPLHF

v_gene: TRBV27
d_gene: TRBD1
CDR3aa: CASSSQGKIRSEKLFF

v_gene: TRBV11-2
d_gene: NA
CDR3aa: CASSRPSGANVLTF

v_gene: TRBV29-1
d_gene: TRBD1
CDR3aa: CSVDGPGQGPSKSTF

v_gene: TRBV12-3/TRBV12-4
d_gene: TRBD2
CDR3aa: CASSSGRGLETQYF

v_gene: TRBV7-8
d_gene: NA
CDR3aa: CASSLFSISGANVLTF

v_gene: TRBV12-3/TRBV12-4
d_gene: NA
CDR3aa: CASSLTNTGELFF

v_gene: TRBV6-1
d_gene: NA
CDR3aa: CASSDDSPYEQYF

v_gene: TRBV7-8
d_gene: TRBD2
CDR3aa: CASSRGLAPHRTYEQYF

v_gene: TRBV27
d_gene: TRBD2
CDR3aa: CASSLRTSGSYEQYF

v_gene: TRBV27
d_gene: NA
CDR3aa: CASSLSEPAGNTIYF

v_gene: TRBV6-1
d_gene: NA
CDR3aa: CASARGGQETQYF

v_gene: TRBV20-1
d_gene: NA
CDR3aa: CSASTSIGGEQFF

v_gene: TRBV19
d_gene: NA
CDR3aa: CASSRGPGANVLTF

v_gene: TRBV6-2/TRBV6-3
d_gene: NA
CDR3aa: CASSEGIDTDTQYF

v_gene: TRBV20-1
d_gene: NA
CDR3aa: CSAPDPTALYNEQFF

v_gene: TRBV7-9
d_gene: NA
CDR3aa: CASSLGRDNEQFF

v_gene: TRBV30
d_gene: NA
CDR3aa: CAWSLPPGIYGYTF

v_gene: TRBV27
d_gene: NA
CDR3aa: CASRGAASTDTQYF

v_gene: TRBV2
d_gene: NA
CDR3aa: CASSGAKAATYEQYF